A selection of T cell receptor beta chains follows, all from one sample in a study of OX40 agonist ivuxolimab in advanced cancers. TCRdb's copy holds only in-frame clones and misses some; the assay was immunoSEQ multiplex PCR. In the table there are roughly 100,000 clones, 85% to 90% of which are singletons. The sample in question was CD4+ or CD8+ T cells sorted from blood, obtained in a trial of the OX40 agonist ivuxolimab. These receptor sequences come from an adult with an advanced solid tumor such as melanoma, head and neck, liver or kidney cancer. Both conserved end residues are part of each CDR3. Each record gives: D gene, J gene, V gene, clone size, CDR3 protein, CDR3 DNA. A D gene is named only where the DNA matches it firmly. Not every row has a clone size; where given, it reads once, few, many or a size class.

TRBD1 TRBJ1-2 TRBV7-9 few CASSYPGQGVSGYTF TGTGCCAGCAGCTACCCGGGACAGGGTGTGAGTGGCTACACCTTC
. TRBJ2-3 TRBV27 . CASSLDRRQDTQYF TGTGCCAGCAGTTTAGACAGGCGGCAAGATACGCAGTATTTT
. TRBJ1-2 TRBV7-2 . CASSLPQRGASRGGYTF TGTGCCAGCAGCTTGCCGCAGCGTGGGGCTTCGAGAGGGGGCTACACCTTC
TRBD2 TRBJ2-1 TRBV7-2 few CASSRLAGEVFF TGTGCCAGCAGCCGACTAGCGGGAGAGGTGTTCTTC
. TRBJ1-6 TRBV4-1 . CASSQGTASSYNSPLHF TGCGCCAGCAGCCAAGGGACAGCGAGCTCCTATAATTCACCCCTCCACTTT
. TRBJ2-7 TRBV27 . CASSFAGSTYEQYF TGTGCCAGCAGTTTCGCGGGGTCAACCTACGAGCAGTACTTC
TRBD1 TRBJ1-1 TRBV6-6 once CATSRGQGSVEAFF TGTGCCACTTCTCGGGGACAGGGGAGTGTTGAAGCTTTCTTT
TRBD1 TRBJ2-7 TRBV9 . CASSVSRDRDYEQYF TGTGCCAGCAGCGTAAGCCGGGACAGGGATTACGAGCAGTACTTC
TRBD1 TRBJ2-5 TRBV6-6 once CASSTGQGFEYF TGTGCCAGCAGTACGGGACAGGGTTTTGAGTACTTC
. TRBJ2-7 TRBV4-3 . CASSSHRGLYEQYF TGCGCCAGCAGCTCACACAGGGGACTCTACGAGCAGTACTTC
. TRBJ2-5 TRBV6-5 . CASRGRSPSKQYF TGTGCCAGCAGGGGACGGAGCCCTTCCAAGCAGTACTTC
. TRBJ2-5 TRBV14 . CASSGLRNRAQETQYF TGTGCCAGCAGCGGATTACGGAACAGGGCGCAAGAGACCCAGTACTTC
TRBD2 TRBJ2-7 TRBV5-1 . CASSLGPSLAGPLYEQYF TGCGCCAGCAGCTTGGGCCCCTCGCTAGCGGGACCCCTCTACGAGCAGTACTTC
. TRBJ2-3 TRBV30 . CAWSASTDTQYF TGTGCCTGGAGCGCAAGCACAGATACGCAGTATTTT
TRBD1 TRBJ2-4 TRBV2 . CASSEAGTGSNIQYF TGTGCCAGCAGTGAAGCGGGGACAGGATCGAACATTCAGTACTTC
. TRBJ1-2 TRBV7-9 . CATGVNDYGYTF TGTGCCACAGGAGTCAACGACTATGGCTACACCTTC
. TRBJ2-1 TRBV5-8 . CASTRGRMDEQFF TGTGCCAGCACGAGGGGACGGATGGATGAGCAGTTCTTC
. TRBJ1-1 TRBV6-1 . CASSVGRATEAFF TGTGCCAGCAGTGTTGGCAGGGCCACTGAAGCTTTCTTT
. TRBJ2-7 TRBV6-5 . CASISGPPTYEQYF TGTGCCAGCATCAGCGGGCCTCCTACCTACGAGCAGTACTTC
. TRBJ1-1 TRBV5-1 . CASSLEGFGARTEAFF TGCGCCAGCAGCTTGGAAGGGTTTGGAGCGCGCACTGAAGCTTTCTTT
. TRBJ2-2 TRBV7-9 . CASSATNEELFF TGTGCCAGCAGCGCGACTAACGAGGAGCTGTTTTTT
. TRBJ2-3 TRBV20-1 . CSATLSDTQYF TGCAGTGCTACCCTTTCAGATACGCAGTATTTT
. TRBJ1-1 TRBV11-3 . CASSLSTGTEAFF TGTGCCAGCAGCTTATCGACGGGCACTGAAGCTTTCTTT
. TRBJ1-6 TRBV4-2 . CASSVRALDSPLHF TGTGCCAGCAGCGTCCGGGCCCTGGATTCACCCCTCCACTTT
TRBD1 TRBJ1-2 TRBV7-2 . CASSKDRDVVYGYTF TGTGCCAGCAGCAAAGACAGGGACGTGGTCTATGGCTACACCTTC
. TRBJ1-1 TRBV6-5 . CASSYGKERTEAFF TGTGCCAGCAGTTACGGAAAAGAAAGGACTGAAGCTTTCTTT
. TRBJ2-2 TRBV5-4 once CASSLGQGTTRGELFF TGTGCCAGCAGCTTGGGACAGGGGACTACCCGGGGAGAGCTGTTTTTT
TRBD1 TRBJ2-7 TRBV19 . CASRRAGTGSYEQYF TGTGCCAGTAGGAGAGCCGGGACAGGGTCCTACGAGCAGTACTTC
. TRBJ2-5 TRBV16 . CASSQSGRRRETQYF TGTGCCAGCAGCCAATCAGGACGAAGGAGAGAGACCCAGTACTTC
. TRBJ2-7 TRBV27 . CASSLTGPGGEQYF TGTGCCAGCAGTTTGACAGGCCCCGGCGGCGAGCAGTACTTC
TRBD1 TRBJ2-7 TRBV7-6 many CASSGDQGTGEQYF TGTGCCAGCAGCGGAGATCAGGGGACAGGCGAGCAGTACTTC
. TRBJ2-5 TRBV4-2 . CASSQVGPTSLETQYF TGTGCCAGCAGCCAAGTGGGGCCCACTTCTTTGGAGACCCAGTACTTC
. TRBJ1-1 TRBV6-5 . CASSYSFVGGTEAFF TGTGCCAGCAGTTACTCGTTTGTTGGTGGCACTGAAGCTTTCTTT
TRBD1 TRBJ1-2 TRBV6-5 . CASSYLQGGEDGYTF TGTGCCAGCAGTTACTTACAGGGGGGGGAGGATGGCTACACCTTC
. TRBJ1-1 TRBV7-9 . CASRLNAGTEAFF TGTGCCAGCCGCCTTAATGCGGGGACTGAAGCTTTCTTT
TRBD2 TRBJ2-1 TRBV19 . CASALLAGDNEQFF TGTGCCAGTGCCCTCCTAGCGGGCGACAATGAGCAGTTCTTC
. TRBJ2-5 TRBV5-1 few CASSQGLLQETQYF TGCGCCAGCAGCCAGGGGCTGCTCCAAGAGACCCAGTACTTC
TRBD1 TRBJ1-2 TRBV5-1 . CASSLEGQGRGGYTF TGCGCCAGCAGCCTAGAAGGACAGGGCCGCGGTGGCTACACCTTC
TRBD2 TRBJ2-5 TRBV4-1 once CASSQDYSPGLAGTQYF TGCGCCAGCAGCCAAGACTACTCCCCGGGACTAGCTGGGACCCAGTACTTC
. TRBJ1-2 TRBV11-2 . CASSLGYGGSGYGYTF TGTGCCAGCAGCTTAGGCTACGGGGGAAGTGGATATGGCTACACCTTC
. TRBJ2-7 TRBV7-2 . CASSYLRGISYF TGTGCCAGCAGCTATCTTCGGGGGATCAGTTACTTC
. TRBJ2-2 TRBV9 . CASSVGGGKASSGELFF TGTGCCAGCAGCGTAGGAGGGGGAAAGGCCTCTTCCGGGGAGCTGTTTTTT
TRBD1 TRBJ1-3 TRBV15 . CATSRKSTGDSGNTIYF TGTGCCACCAGCAGGAAATCGACAGGGGACTCTGGAAACACCATATATTTT
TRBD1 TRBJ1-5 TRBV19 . CASSPPGQGTYNSNQPQHF TGTGCCAGTAGTCCGCCGGGACAGGGCACATACAATAGCAATCAGCCCCAGCATTTT
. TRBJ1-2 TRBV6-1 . CASRMTERYGYTF TGTGCCAGCAGGATGACGGAGAGGTATGGCTACACCTTC
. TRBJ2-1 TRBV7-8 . CASSSDGSSYNEQFF TGTGCCAGCAGCTCTGACGGTAGCTCCTACAATGAGCAGTTCTTC
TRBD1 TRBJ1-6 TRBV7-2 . CASSQGVSPLHF TGTGCCAGCAGCCAGGGGGTTTCACCCCTCCACTTT
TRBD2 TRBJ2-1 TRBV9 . CASSLLLAGGYNEQFF TGTGCCAGCAGCCTTCTGTTAGCGGGAGGCTACAATGAGCAGTTCTTC
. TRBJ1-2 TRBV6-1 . CASSEGGAGNYGYTF TGTGCCAGCAGTGAGGGGGGAGCAGGAAACTATGGCTACACCTTC
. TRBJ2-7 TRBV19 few CASSTLGTGPYEQYF TGTGCCAGTAGTACCCTCGGGACGGGCCCCTACGAGCAGTACTTC
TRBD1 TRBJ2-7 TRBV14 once CASGRDSSYEQYF TGTGCCAGCGGCAGGGACAGCTCCTACGAGCAGTACTTC
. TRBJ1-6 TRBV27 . CASSLVNSPLHF TGTGCCAGCAGTTTGGTTAATTCACCCCTCCACTTT